This T cell receptor (beta chain) was identified during a study of HIV-infected patients and healthy controls (dated by TCRdb to the mid-2010s). In this sample, this clonotype turned up a few times. Its target antigen remains unknown. Base qualities are missing; no much larger clone stands one base away. The library was produced with 5' RACE. The sequencer listed for this sample is Illumina MiSeq. In TCRdb, the public reads were trimmed at Q25 with fastp and aligned with MiXCR, with productive beta chains retained. CDR3 protein sequences are deduplicated, and each keeps its most common genes and DNA. The sample profile shows about 18,000 distinct CDR3 sequences; around a fifth of them were found once. The leading ten clones occupy around 34% of the sample. From the cysteine up to the phenylalanine, the CDR3 has a length of 16 residues. The entry retains the CDR3 DNA only, 48 bases that are in frame from base 1. The germline V gene encodes CDR1 LNHDA and CDR2 SQIVND (reference sequence). The V and J ends are trimmed by 6 bases and 0 bases, leaving 14 bases between them.

The V and J segments used are TRBV19 and TRBJ2-2; the D gene cannot be named for sure. The sample taken for sequencing was CD8+ T cells from blood. The receptor was isolated from a human donor in good health. The sequenced DNA: TGTGCCAGTAGCTATCCGATAGACGCGAACACCGGGGAGCTGTTTTTT. This translates into CASSYPIDANTGELFF. With the rest looked up from the reference TRBV19 and TRBJ2-2 genes rather than sequenced, the full variable domain is DGGITQSPKYLFRKEGQNVTLSCEQNLNHDAMYWYRQDPGQGLRLIYYSQIVNDFQKGDIAEGYSVSREKKESFPLTVTSAQKNPTAFYLCASSYPIDANTGELFFGEGSRLTVL.